The source of this TCR beta chain is a study of graft-versus-host responses after intestinal transplantation. The overall study: Among the recipients, transplants were multivisceral, liver-intestinal, or isolated intestinal. Each patient got anti-thymocyte globulin induction, then tacrolimus and steroids for roughly 3 years.

Profiling relied on immunoSEQ multiplex PCR, and the TCRdb table lists in-frame clones only, not all of them. Among 70,000 to 75,000 clones listed, around 89% were seen once. Study outcomes and limitations: Declining HvG levels early post-transplant were linked to peak circulating GvH clone levels.

In germline, CDR1 is MNHNY, CDR2 SVGAGI (reference sequence). V lost 6 bases and J lost 1, with 12 bases in between. The CDR3 covers 14 residues. As for this clone: Antigen unknown.

The J gene is TRBJ1-1, the V gene TRBV6-6; a weak D match, TRBD1 (5 bases). This TCR was recovered from a human donor who received an intestinal transplant. This specimen consisted of unstimulated CD8+ T cells sorted from spleen or lymph node cells, obtained before intestinal transplant. The CDR3 loop is CASSPGGANTEAFF. DNA of the CDR3: TGTGCCAGCAGCCCCGGTGGGGCGAACACTGAAGCTTTCTTT.